The clone carrying this T cell receptor beta chain was found a few times. Its cognate antigen is unknown. This entry comes from a study of T-cell memory formation after mild COVID-19. Broader study findings: What remained unconfirmed was the SARS-CoV-2 specificity of second-wave clones peaking on day 37.

There are 14 residues in the CDR3. V was shortened by 3 bases and J by 3 bases, with 12 bases between the two germline ends. Germline V gene sequence: CDR1 KGHSH, CDR2 LQKENI. TCRdb reprocessed the 5' RACE reads with MiXCR, giving one entry per CDR3 protein. The sample has 350,000 to 500,000 distinct CDR3 sequences; over 15% are singletons. This TCR was sampled from a man younger than 30 who had mild COVID-19 (a few samples of this study predate the infection). Cell type and time point are not known. The sequenced material came from PBMCs or a T cell subset sorted from them (not recorded which). The chain employs TRBV18 and TRBJ2-7; D possibly corresponds to TRBD1 (5 bases). CDR3 sequence reads: CASSPVDSSYEQYV. CDR3 DNA: TGTGCCAGCTCACCGGTAGACAGCAGCTACGAGCAGTACGTC.